This is a list of T cell receptor beta chains from one sample in a study of T-cell reconstitution after alpha-beta-depleted transplantation in children. TCRdb passed the PCR reads through MiXCR, listing each CDR3 protein once. The table shows 170,000 or so distinct CDR3 sequences, with over 5.5% occurring only once. Sample: PBMCs from the stem cell graft donor, taken from the stem cell graft. All receptors come from a human donor who donated a stem cell graft to a child with Wiskott-Aldrich syndrome. CDR3s include the opening cysteine and the closing phenylalanine or tryptophan. Fields, in order: D gene, J gene, clone size, V gene, CDR3 DNA, CDR3 protein. A D gene is named only where the DNA matches it firmly. Clone sizes are given selectively: once, few, many, or a class where the clone is expanded.

d_call: NA; j_call: TRBJ2-1; clone_size: many; v_call: TRBV29-1; cdr3_nt: TGCAGCGGGGACGGATCCAATGAGCAGTTCTTC; cdr3_aa: CSGDGSNEQFF
d_call: TRBD2; j_call: TRBJ2-5; clone_size: many; v_call: TRBV12-3/TRBV12-4; cdr3_nt: TGTGCCAGCAGTTTAGGGGGGGGGAAAGAAGAGACCCAGTACTTC; cdr3_aa: CASSLGGGKEETQYF
d_call: TRBD1; j_call: TRBJ2-2; clone_size: NA; v_call: TRBV3-1; cdr3_nt: TGTGCCAGCAGCCTGAGGAGGACAGGGAACACCGGGGAGCTGTTTTTT; cdr3_aa: CASSLRRTGNTGELFF
d_call: TRBD1; j_call: TRBJ2-3; clone_size: few; v_call: TRBV9; cdr3_nt: TGTGCCAGCAGCGTAGCTGGGACAGGGGGTTTGGATACGCAGTATTTT; cdr3_aa: CASSVAGTGGLDTQYF
d_call: NA; j_call: TRBJ2-7; clone_size: many; v_call: TRBV7-9; cdr3_nt: TGTGCCAGCAGCTTACAGGCGGGACCGCCCCACGAGCAGTACTTC; cdr3_aa: CASSLQAGPPHEQYF
d_call: TRBD1; j_call: TRBJ2-5; clone_size: NA; v_call: TRBV11-2; cdr3_nt: TGTGCCAGCAGCGGATCCGGGGGGACAGGGGCAGAGACCCAGTACTTC; cdr3_aa: CASSGSGGTGAETQYF
d_call: TRBD2; j_call: TRBJ2-1; clone_size: once; v_call: TRBV24-1; cdr3_nt: TGTGCCACCAGTGATTCAAGCGGGAGGAGCTACAATGAGCAGTTCTTC; cdr3_aa: CATSDSSGRSYNEQFF
d_call: TRBD2; j_call: TRBJ2-1; clone_size: many; v_call: TRBV5-6; cdr3_nt: TGTGCCAGCAGCTCCCCGGGACTAGCGGGTTACAATGAGCAGTTCTTC; cdr3_aa: CASSSPGLAGYNEQFF
d_call: NA; j_call: TRBJ1-3; clone_size: many; v_call: TRBV29-1; cdr3_nt: TGCAGCGGCCGCAGAAACTCTGGAAACACCATATATTTT; cdr3_aa: CSGRRNSGNTIYF
d_call: NA; j_call: TRBJ2-1; clone_size: many; v_call: TRBV5-5; cdr3_nt: TGTGCCAGCAGCTGGCGACGGGAGAGCTCCTACAATGAGCAGTTCTTC; cdr3_aa: CASSWRRESSYNEQFF
d_call: NA; j_call: TRBJ1-1; clone_size: many; v_call: TRBV2; cdr3_nt: TGTGCCAGCAGTGATTTAAATTTGAACACTGAAGCTTTCTTT; cdr3_aa: CASSDLNLNTEAFF
d_call: TRBD1; j_call: TRBJ2-3; clone_size: many; v_call: TRBV11-2; cdr3_nt: TGTGCCAGCAGCTCAACCCGGGACAGGGCCGAGGCAGATACGCAGTATTTT; cdr3_aa: CASSSTRDRAEADTQYF
d_call: TRBD1; j_call: TRBJ1-2; clone_size: few; v_call: TRBV18; cdr3_nt: TGTGCCAGCTCACAAATCCGGACAGGGGAAGGTGGCTACACCTTC; cdr3_aa: CASSQIRTGEGGYTF
d_call: NA; j_call: TRBJ2-2; clone_size: few; v_call: TRBV30; cdr3_nt: TGTGCCTGGAGTGTAAAGGGGACGAACACCGGGGAGCTGTTTTTT; cdr3_aa: CAWSVKGTNTGELFF
d_call: NA; j_call: TRBJ1-2; clone_size: many; v_call: TRBV7-2; cdr3_nt: TGTGCCAGCAGCCCAGGGACTGTCCGGGGCTACACCTTC; cdr3_aa: CASSPGTVRGYTF
d_call: NA; j_call: TRBJ2-2; clone_size: many; v_call: TRBV12-3/TRBV12-4; cdr3_nt: TGTGCCAGCAGTTTAGCACCGGGGCCCGTTTGGGGCACCGGGGAGCTGTTTTTT; cdr3_aa: CASSLAPGPVWGTGELFF
d_call: NA; j_call: TRBJ1-4; clone_size: few; v_call: TRBV5-1; cdr3_nt: TGCGCCAGCAGCCTGACCGGGGACCAACTAGAAAAACTGTTTTTT; cdr3_aa: CASSLTGDQLEKLFF
d_call: NA; j_call: TRBJ2-7; clone_size: few; v_call: TRBV7-9; cdr3_nt: TGTGCCAGCAGCTTAGCGCTAGCAGGGGATTCCTACGAGCAGTACTTC; cdr3_aa: CASSLALAGDSYEQYF
d_call: TRBD2; j_call: TRBJ2-3; clone_size: many; v_call: TRBV5-1; cdr3_nt: TGCGCCAGCAGCTTTCCTAGCGGGGGGAGCACAGATACGCAGTATTTT; cdr3_aa: CASSFPSGGSTDTQYF
d_call: NA; j_call: TRBJ2-6; clone_size: many; v_call: TRBV6-5; cdr3_nt: TGTGCCAGCAGTTACTCGGTCGGGAATCGGCCCGTCCTGACTTTC; cdr3_aa: CASSYSVGNRPVLTF
d_call: TRBD1; j_call: TRBJ2-2; clone_size: many; v_call: TRBV20-1; cdr3_nt: TGCAGTGCTAGCACCGGGACAGGGGACACCGGGGAGCTGTTTTTT; cdr3_aa: CSASTGTGDTGELFF
d_call: NA; j_call: TRBJ2-2; clone_size: many; v_call: TRBV7-9; cdr3_nt: TGTGCCAGCAGCGGACGACTCGATGTCGGGGAGCTGTTTTTT; cdr3_aa: CASSGRLDVGELFF
d_call: TRBD1; j_call: TRBJ2-7; clone_size: many; v_call: TRBV25-1; cdr3_nt: TGTGCCAGCAGTGAAACGCTCCCGGGACAGGGGTCCTACGAGCAGTACTTC; cdr3_aa: CASSETLPGQGSYEQYF
d_call: TRBD2; j_call: TRBJ2-1; clone_size: many; v_call: TRBV9; cdr3_nt: TGTGCCAGCAGCGTACAGGGACTAGCCAATGAGCAGTTCTTC; cdr3_aa: CASSVQGLANEQFF
d_call: TRBD1; j_call: TRBJ2-1; clone_size: many; v_call: TRBV29-1; cdr3_nt: TGCAGCGTTGAACAGGGGGCGGGCAATGAGCAGTTCTTC; cdr3_aa: CSVEQGAGNEQFF
d_call: TRBD1; j_call: TRBJ1-5; clone_size: NA; v_call: TRBV7-2; cdr3_nt: TGTGCCAGCAGCTTCGGACAGGGGGATGATAGCAATCAGCCCCAGCATTTT; cdr3_aa: CASSFGQGDDSNQPQHF
d_call: TRBD2; j_call: TRBJ2-5; clone_size: NA; v_call: TRBV11-2; cdr3_nt: TGTGCCAGCACCCCGATGGGGAGCGGGGGGGTCCTACAGACCCAGTACTTC; cdr3_aa: CASTPMGSGGVLQTQYF
d_call: TRBD2; j_call: TRBJ2-7; clone_size: many; v_call: TRBV5-1; cdr3_nt: TGCGCCAGCAGCTTGGTTGGGGACTACTACGAGCAGTACTTC; cdr3_aa: CASSLVGDYYEQYF
d_call: NA; j_call: TRBJ2-2; clone_size: once; v_call: TRBV2; cdr3_nt: TGTGCCAGCAGTGAGGAGATGAACGCCGGGGAGCTGTTTTTT; cdr3_aa: CASSEEMNAGELFF
d_call: NA; j_call: TRBJ1-4; clone_size: many; v_call: TRBV20-1; cdr3_nt: TGCAGTGCTACGAGGAATAATGAAAAACTGTTTTTT; cdr3_aa: CSATRNNEKLFF
d_call: NA; j_call: TRBJ2-7; clone_size: few; v_call: TRBV15; cdr3_nt: TGTGCCACCAGCCCCAGCCGAGGCAGGGGCTACGAGCAGTACTTC; cdr3_aa: CATSPSRGRGYEQYF
d_call: NA; j_call: TRBJ1-2; clone_size: many; v_call: TRBV6-5; cdr3_nt: TGTGCCAGCAGCTATCAGGGCGGGCTGGGCTACACCTTC; cdr3_aa: CASSYQGGLGYTF
d_call: TRBD2; j_call: TRBJ2-2; clone_size: many; v_call: TRBV3-1; cdr3_nt: TGTGCCAGCAGCCTTCCGGGACTAGCCCCAACCGGGGAGCTGTTTTTT; cdr3_aa: CASSLPGLAPTGELFF
d_call: NA; j_call: TRBJ2-7; clone_size: NA; v_call: TRBV5-1; cdr3_nt: TGCGCCAGCAGCTTGGGTCTGGATAGCGAGCAGTACTTC; cdr3_aa: CASSLGLDSEQYF
d_call: NA; j_call: TRBJ1-3; clone_size: many; v_call: TRBV20-1; cdr3_nt: TGCAGTGCGACTTACAACACCGGAAACACCATATATTTT; cdr3_aa: CSATYNTGNTIYF
d_call: NA; j_call: TRBJ1-3; clone_size: NA; v_call: TRBV5-1; cdr3_nt: TGCGCCAGCAGCCCGAGAGGGCAGGGGGGAAACACCATATATTTT; cdr3_aa: CASSPRGQGGNTIYF
d_call: TRBD2; j_call: TRBJ2-3; clone_size: NA; v_call: TRBV12-3/TRBV12-4; cdr3_nt: TGTGCCAGCAGTTTTCGGGCGGGGGTTAGGACAGATACGCAGTATTTT; cdr3_aa: CASSFRAGVRTDTQYF
d_call: NA; j_call: TRBJ2-7; clone_size: many; v_call: TRBV6-7; cdr3_nt: TGTGCCAGCAGTTACGACGAGCAGTACTTC; cdr3_aa: CASSYDEQYF
d_call: NA; j_call: TRBJ1-3; clone_size: NA; v_call: TRBV15; cdr3_nt: TGTGCCACCAGCAGACGCGGGGCCTCTGGAAACACCATATATTTT; cdr3_aa: CATSRRGASGNTIYF
d_call: NA; j_call: TRBJ1-1; clone_size: many; v_call: TRBV12-3/TRBV12-4; cdr3_nt: TGTGCCAGCAGTGAACCGGGACACTTGAACACTGAAGCTTTCTTT; cdr3_aa: CASSEPGHLNTEAFF
d_call: NA; j_call: TRBJ2-3; clone_size: many; v_call: TRBV5-1; cdr3_nt: TGCGCCAGCAGCGACGGGACGTTT; cdr3_aa: CASSDGTF
d_call: TRBD1; j_call: TRBJ2-1; clone_size: NA; v_call: TRBV6-2/TRBV6-3; cdr3_nt: TGTGCCAGCAGTTACAACCGACAGGGCTTGGTCTCCTACAATGAGCAGTTCTTC; cdr3_aa: CASSYNRQGLVSYNEQFF
d_call: TRBD1; j_call: TRBJ2-2; clone_size: many; v_call: TRBV10-3; cdr3_nt: TGTGCCATCACCCTGGGGACAGTGGACACCGGGGAGCTGTTTTTT; cdr3_aa: CAITLGTVDTGELFF
d_call: NA; j_call: TRBJ1-2; clone_size: many; v_call: TRBV7-9; cdr3_nt: TGTGCCAGCAGCTCCGACAGCCCTAACTTCTTTGGCTACACCTTC; cdr3_aa: CASSSDSPNFFGYTF
d_call: NA; j_call: TRBJ2-1; clone_size: NA; v_call: TRBV20-1; cdr3_nt: TGCTGTGCTACGCGCGCTGGAGGTATCAACTACAATGAGCAGTTCTTC; cdr3_aa: CCATRAGGINYNEQFF
d_call: NA; j_call: TRBJ1-2; clone_size: many; v_call: TRBV29-1; cdr3_nt: TGCAGCGTCCCCTCTACAGCTTCCTATGGCTACACCTTC; cdr3_aa: CSVPSTASYGYTF
d_call: NA; j_call: TRBJ2-2; clone_size: many; v_call: TRBV2; cdr3_nt: TGTGCCAGCGGCTGGAGGGGGAACACCGGGGAGCTGTTTTTT; cdr3_aa: CASGWRGNTGELFF
d_call: NA; j_call: TRBJ1-2; clone_size: NA; v_call: TRBV7-2; cdr3_nt: TGTGCCAGCAGCTTGCTCCGGGACCGCAACTATGGCTACACCTTC; cdr3_aa: CASSLLRDRNYGYTF
d_call: TRBD1; j_call: TRBJ2-3; clone_size: NA; v_call: TRBV2; cdr3_nt: TGTGCCAGCAGTGATCGGCTCCTTGCAGGGGGAGATACGCAGTATTTT; cdr3_aa: CASSDRLLAGGDTQYF
d_call: TRBD2; j_call: TRBJ2-1; clone_size: NA; v_call: TRBV27; cdr3_nt: TGTGCCAGCAGTTCGCGGGAGGGTTTCGCCTACAATGAGCAGTTCTTC; cdr3_aa: CASSSREGFAYNEQFF